Listed below are T cell receptor beta chains from one sample, sequenced in a study of T cells in Graves' hyperthyroidism and ophthalmopathy. TCRdb reprocessed the multiplex PCR reads via MiXCR and lists one record per CDR3 protein. The repertoire includes 700,000 or so distinct CDR3 sequences, around 13% of them detected once, and approximately 13% sits in the top ten. Material: blood. The source of these receptors is a woman in her fifties or sixties with Graves' ophthalmopathy. Both conserved end residues are part of each CDR3. Each record gives: J gene, clone size, D gene, V gene, CDR3 DNA, CDR3 protein. A D gene is named only where the DNA matches it firmly. Part of the rows lack a size; the others show once, few, many or a class for expanded clones.

TRBJ2-1,many,-,TRBV5-6,TGTGCCAGCAGCTTGTGGCGGGACTACAATGAGCAGTTCTTC,CASSLWRDYNEQFF
TRBJ2-1,few,TRBD2,TRBV5-4,TGTGCCAGCAGCTTGGAGCGGGAGGTGCAGTTCTTC,CASSLEREVQFF
TRBJ2-2,many,-,TRBV29-1,TGCAGCGTTGTACAGGGTCGGACCGGGGAGCTGTTTTTT,CSVVQGRTGELFF
TRBJ1-5,many,TRBD1,TRBV28,TGTGCCAGCAGTTTACTGACAGGGGGTACTCAGCCCCAGCATTTT,CASSLLTGGTQPQHF
TRBJ2-7,-,-,TRBV7-6,TGTGCCAGCAGCTTGGGGCTTGGAGAAAGTTCCTACGAGCAGTACTTC,CASSLGLGESSYEQYF
TRBJ2-1,many,-,TRBV7-3,TGTGCCAGCAGCCTGACTCGGAGGGATGAGCAGTTCTTC,CASSLTRRDEQFF
TRBJ2-6,-,-,TRBV9,TGTGCCAGCAGCGTGGGGAGGTGGGGACTCTCTGGGGCCAACGTCCTGACTTTC,CASSVGRWGLSGANVLTF
TRBJ2-2,few,-,TRBV9,TGTGCCAGCAGCGTAGGGTACTCAGGGTCCGGGGAGCTGTTTTTT,CASSVGYSGSGELFF
TRBJ1-6,few,TRBD1,TRBV18,TGTGCCAGCTCACCTCGGACAGGGGGCGATTCACCCCTCCACTTT,CASSPRTGGDSPLHF
TRBJ2-7,many,-,TRBV7-2,TGTGCCAGCAGCCGAGACCCGGGAGCCTCAGCCTACGAGCAGTACTTC,CASSRDPGASAYEQYF
TRBJ2-7,many,-,TRBV12-3/TRBV12-4,TGTGCCAGCAGTTTCTTCCGGGAGAACGAGCAGTACTTC,CASSFFRENEQYF
TRBJ2-7,once,TRBD2,TRBV11-2,TGTGCCAGCAGCTCGGGACTAGCGGGAGGGCCCTCCGAGCAGTACTTC,CASSSGLAGGPSEQYF
TRBJ2-1,many,TRBD1,TRBV9,TGTGCCAGCAGCGGAGGGGGCAGCCACAATGAGCAGTTCTTC,CASSGGGSHNEQFF
TRBJ2-2,-,TRBD2,TRBV6-1,TGTGCCAGCGCGGCACTAGCGGGCACCGGGGAGCTGTTTTTT,CASAALAGTGELFF
TRBJ2-1,many,TRBD2,TRBV11-2,TGTGCCAGCAGCCTCTCGACTAGCGGGACGTACTCCTACAATGAGCAGTTCTTC,CASSLSTSGTYSYNEQFF
TRBJ2-7,many,TRBD2,TRBV29-1,TGCAGCGTTGACGGCGCGGGGGGGAATTACGAGCAGTACTTC,CSVDGAGGNYEQYF
TRBJ1-5,few,-,TRBV7-9,TGTGCCAGCAGCACTCAGGGTGATCAGCCCCAGCATTTT,CASSTQGDQPQHF
TRBJ1-5,-,-,TRBV18,TGTGCCAGCTCACCACCGTCAAACAGCAATCAGCCCCAGCATTTT,CASSPPSNSNQPQHF
TRBJ2-1,-,TRBD2,TRBV5-4,TGTGCCAGCAGCACGGGGACTAGCGGAGACTTCTACAATGAGCAGTTCTTC,CASSTGTSGDFYNEQFF
TRBJ1-5,many,TRBD1,TRBV6-1,TGTGCCAGCAGTGAGGCAGACAGGGTGAATCAGCCCCAGCATTTT,CASSEADRVNQPQHF
TRBJ1-2,few,TRBD1,TRBV6-5,TGTGCCAGCAGTTACCGGACGACAGGGCGCAAACCCGGCTACACCTTC,CASSYRTTGRKPGYTF
TRBJ2-2,few,-,TRBV15,TGTGCCACCAGAAGGGGGGTCGGGATCACCGGGGAGCTGTTTTTT,CATRRGVGITGELFF
TRBJ2-1,many,-,TRBV28,TGTGCCAGCAGTGACAGAACCTACAATGAGCAGTTCTTC,CASSDRTYNEQFF
TRBJ1-2,many,TRBD1,TRBV11-2,TGTGCCAGCAGCTTAACCCAGACAGGGGGAACCTATGGCTACACCTTC,CASSLTQTGGTYGYTF
TRBJ2-5,many,-,TRBV12-3/TRBV12-4,TGTGCCAGCACCATGACTAGTTGGGAGACCCAGTACTTC,CASTMTSWETQYF
TRBJ2-1,many,TRBD2,TRBV28,TGTGCCAGCAGTTTCGGGGCTAGCGGGAACTTTTTGCTTAGCTCCTACAATGAGCAGTTCTTC,CASSFGASGNFLLSSYNEQFF
TRBJ1-5,-,TRBD1,TRBV12-3/TRBV12-4,TGTGCCAGCACCCTCACAGGGGGGAATCAGCCCCAGCATTTT,CASTLTGGNQPQHF
TRBJ2-7,many,TRBD2,TRBV20-1,TGCAGTGCTAGAGATCGAATGAGGACTAGAGACGAGCAGTACTTC,CSARDRMRTRDEQYF
TRBJ1-2,-,-,TRBV11-2,TGTGCCAGCAGCAACGGACGGAACTATGGCTACACCTTC,CASSNGRNYGYTF
TRBJ2-2,many,-,TRBV29-1,TGCAGCGTTGCAGCAGGGCCGAACACCGGGGAGCTGTTTTTT,CSVAAGPNTGELFF
TRBJ1-3,few,-,TRBV4-3,TGCGCCAGCAGCCAAGACAGGGGACTTTCTGGAAACACCATATATTTT,CASSQDRGLSGNTIYF
TRBJ2-1,many,TRBD2,TRBV11-3,TGTGCCAGCAGCTCGACTAGCGGGACTTACAATGAGCAGTTCTTC,CASSSTSGTYNEQFF
TRBJ2-1,many,-,TRBV28,TGTGCCAGCAGTTACCCGCGGCTAGCTAGGTACAATGAGCAGTTCTTC,CASSYPRLARYNEQFF
TRBJ2-5,many,-,TRBV12-3/TRBV12-4,TGTGCCAGCAGTTCTGGAGGGACCCAGTACTTC,CASSSGGTQYF
TRBJ1-2,many,TRBD1,TRBV15,TGTGCCACCAGCAGAGATTGGGGACAGGGGAGCGGCTACACCTTC,CATSRDWGQGSGYTF
TRBJ1-6,-,TRBD1,TRBV6-1,TGTGCCAGCAGACCTACGGACAGGGGTTATAATTCACCCCTCCACTTT,CASRPTDRGYNSPLHF
TRBJ2-1,many,-,TRBV14,TGTGCCAGCAGCCAACCAGGCTCCTACAATGAGCAGTTCTTC,CASSQPGSYNEQFF
TRBJ2-3,-,-,TRBV9,TGTGCCAGCGGCGGAGGAGTGGAATGGGGAGATACGCAGTATTTT,CASGGGVEWGDTQYF
TRBJ2-6,few,-,TRBV4-2,TGTGCCAGCAGCCAAGAGGGAGGTGGGGCCAACGTCCTGACTTTC,CASSQEGGGANVLTF
TRBJ2-5,-,-,TRBV6-2/TRBV6-3,TGTGCCAGCAGATTTGAAGCCGGGACGGGCCAGTACTTC,CASRFEAGTGQYF
TRBJ2-7,few,-,TRBV9,TGTGCCAGCAGCGTAACGGGGGGCGAGCAATACTTC,CASSVTGGEQYF
TRBJ1-2,few,-,TRBV9,TGTGCCAGCAGCGTAGCGACAGCGCTTAGCTACACCTTC,CASSVATALSYTF
TRBJ1-5,few,-,TRBV6-5,TGTGCCAGCAGTTACCGAGGGCCTAGTATCGGGAGCAATCAGCCCCAGCATTTT,CASSYRGPSIGSNQPQHF
TRBJ2-2,-,TRBD2,TRBV6-1,TGTGCCAGCAGTTACGGTAGCGGGAGGAACACCGGGGAGCTGTTTTTT,CASSYGSGRNTGELFF
TRBJ1-2,-,-,TRBV2,TGTGCCAGCAGTGAACCAGGGCTCTATGGCTACACCTTC,CASSEPGLYGYTF
TRBJ2-1,-,TRBD2,TRBV5-1,TGCGCCAGCAGCCCAGGGACTAGCGGGAGTGTTGAGCGCGATGAGCAGTTCTTC,CASSPGTSGSVERDEQFF
TRBJ1-2,-,TRBD1,TRBV12-3/TRBV12-4,TGTGCCAGCAGCCCCGGACAGGGGGCTGCTGGCTACACCTTC,CASSPGQGAAGYTF
TRBJ1-1,many,TRBD1,TRBV27,TGTGCCAGCAGCCCCCTCCGGGACAGGGAAGCTTTCTTT,CASSPLRDREAFF
TRBJ1-1,-,-,TRBV5-1,TGCGCCAGCAGCTTGACGGCAGGGCTGAGCGAGGAATCAGCTTTCTTT,CASSLTAGLSEESAFF
TRBJ2-1,-,-,TRBV14,TGTGCCAGCAGCCAAGTGCTAGGAGGTGAGCAGTTCTTC,CASSQVLGGEQFF
TRBJ1-3,many,-,TRBV28,TGTGCCAGCAAACCCACGGGGGGCAGTGGAAACACCATATATTTT,CASKPTGGSGNTIYF
TRBJ1-2,many,-,TRBV2,TGTGCCAGCGTCTCACGGGAGCTAAACTATGGCTACACCTTC,CASVSRELNYGYTF
TRBJ1-1,many,TRBD1,TRBV28,TGTGCCAGCAGTTTTTATGGGACAGGGGGCACTGAAGCTTTCTTT,CASSFYGTGGTEAFF
TRBJ2-7,many,-,TRBV6-6,TGTGCCAGCAGTTACGGTACAGGGTCAGACGAGCAGTACTTC,CASSYGTGSDEQYF
TRBJ1-6,many,TRBD1,TRBV10-3,TGTGCCATCAGGGGGACAGGGGAAAATTCACCCCTCCACTTT,CAIRGTGENSPLHF
TRBJ1-4,many,TRBD1,TRBV29-1,TGCAGCGTGTCCCAGGGGGCACATAATGAAAAACTGTTTTTT,CSVSQGAHNEKLFF
TRBJ1-6,many,TRBD1,TRBV27,TGTGCCAGCACTGACAGGGGGTACGATTCACCCCTCCACTTT,CASTDRGYDSPLHF
TRBJ2-5,few,TRBD2,TRBV6-5,TGTGCCAGCAGTTACTATAGGACTAGCGGACAAGAGACCCAGTACTTC,CASSYYRTSGQETQYF
TRBJ2-1,many,TRBD2,TRBV12-3/TRBV12-4,TGTGCCAGCAGTTCCACCGGGACTAGCGGGATGGATGAGCAGTTCTTC,CASSSTGTSGMDEQFF